The present entry profiles one TCR beta chain with its context. What it recognizes is unknown. V shed 0 bases and J 2 bases; nucleotides not matched to a gene: 1. Germline values: CDR1 SGDLS, CDR2 YYNGEE. This CDR3 is built from 14 residues. This entry belongs to a study of OX40 agonist ivuxolimab in advanced cancers. Findings and limits, study-wide: Clonal expansion among partial responders at 0.1-3.0 mg/kg ranked near the lowest.

Produced via immunoSEQ multiplex PCR; TCRdb's table is partial and in-frame only. The sample consists of 75,000 to 80,000 clones, around 90% of them appearing once. V is TRBV9 and J is TRBJ1-2; TRBD1 matches at 7 bases. The material was CD4+ or CD8+ T cells sorted from blood, obtained in a trial of the OX40 agonist ivuxolimab. This receptor was taken from an adult with an advanced solid tumor such as melanoma, head and neck, liver or kidney cancer. The CDR3 loop is CASSVGQGNYGYTF. The CDR3 coding sequence is TGTGCCAGCAGCGTAGGACAGGGAAACTATGGCTACACCTTC.